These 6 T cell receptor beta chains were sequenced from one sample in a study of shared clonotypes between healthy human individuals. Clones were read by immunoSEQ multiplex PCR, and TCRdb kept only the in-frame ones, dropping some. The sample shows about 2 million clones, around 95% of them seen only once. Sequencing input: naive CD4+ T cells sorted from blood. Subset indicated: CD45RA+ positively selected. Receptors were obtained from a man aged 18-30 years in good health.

In nucleotides, the CDR3 is TGTGCCAGCAGCTTAAACCACAGGGTTCGCTCCTACGAGCAGTACTTC. Translating gives CASSLNHRVRSYEQYF. J is TRBJ2-7 and V is TRBV11-2; the D gene is possibly TRBD1 (6 bases). CDR1 is SGHAT and CDR2 is FQNNGV in the germline V gene. This CDR3 has 16 amino acids. Trimming pared 2 bases from V and 0 bases from J, leaving 14 bases between.

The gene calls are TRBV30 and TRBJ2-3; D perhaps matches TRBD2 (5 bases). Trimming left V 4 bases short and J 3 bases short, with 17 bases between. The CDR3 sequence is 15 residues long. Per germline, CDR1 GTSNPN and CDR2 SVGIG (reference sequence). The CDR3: CAWNTAGLLTDTQYF. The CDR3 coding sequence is TGTGCCTGGAACACGGCGGGCCTTCTAACAGATACGCAGTATTTT.

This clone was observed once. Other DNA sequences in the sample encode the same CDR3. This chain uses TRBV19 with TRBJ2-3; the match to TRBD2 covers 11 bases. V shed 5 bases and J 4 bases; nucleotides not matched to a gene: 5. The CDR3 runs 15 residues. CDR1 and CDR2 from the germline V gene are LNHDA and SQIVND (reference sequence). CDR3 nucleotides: TGTGCCAGTAGTCAAACTAGCGGGAGCGCAGATACGCAGTATTTT. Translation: CASSQTSGSADTQYF.

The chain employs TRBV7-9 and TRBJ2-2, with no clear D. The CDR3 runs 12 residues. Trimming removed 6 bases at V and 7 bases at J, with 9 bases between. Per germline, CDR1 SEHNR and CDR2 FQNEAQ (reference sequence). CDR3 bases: TGTGCCAGCAGTGCCGCGAGCGGGGAGCTGTTTTTT. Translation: CASSAASGELFF.

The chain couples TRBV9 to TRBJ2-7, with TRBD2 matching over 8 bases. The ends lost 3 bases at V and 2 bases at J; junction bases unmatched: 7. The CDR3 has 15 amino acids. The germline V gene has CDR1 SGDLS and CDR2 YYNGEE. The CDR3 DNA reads TGTGCCAGCAGCGCAGGTAGCGGGACGACCTACGAGCAGTACTTC. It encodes CASSAGSGTTYEQYF. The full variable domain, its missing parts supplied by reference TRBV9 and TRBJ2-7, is DSGVTQTPKHLITATGQRVTLRCSPRSGDLSVYWYQQSLDQGLQFLIQYYNGEERAKGNILERFSAQQFPDLHSELNLSSLELGDSALYFCASSAGSGTTYEQYFGPGTRLTVT.

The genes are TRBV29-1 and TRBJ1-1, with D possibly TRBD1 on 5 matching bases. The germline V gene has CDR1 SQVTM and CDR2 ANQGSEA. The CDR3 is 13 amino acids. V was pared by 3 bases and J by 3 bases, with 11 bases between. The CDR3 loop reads CSVEGTGDTEAFF. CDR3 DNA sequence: TGCAGCGTTGAGGGGACGGGGGACACTGAAGCTTTCTTT.